These 13 T cell receptor beta chains were sequenced from one sample in a study of somatic mutations in cytotoxic T cells in rheumatoid arthritis. Profiling relied on immunoSEQ multiplex PCR, and the TCRdb table lists in-frame clones only, not all of them. The profile shows about 25,000 clones, roughly 80% of them singletons. Sequenced: CD8+ T cells sorted from blood. Source of these receptors: a woman aged 18-35 years in good health.

The genes are TRBV9 and TRBJ2-2; D remains ambiguous. Trimming cost V 1 base and J 2 bases, with 0 bases left between them. CDR3 length equals 12 residues. Germline values: CDR1 SGDLS, CDR2 YYNGEE. Written as DNA, the CDR3 is TGTGCCAGCAGCGTAAACACCGGGGAGCTGTTTTTT. Amino acid sequence: CASSVNTGELFF.

This clone has a single count. The chain has TRBV28 and TRBJ1-4, with a weak D call TRBD1 (6 bases). CDR1 is MDHEN, CDR2 SYDVKM, per germline. The V end was cut by 9 bases, the J end by 7 bases, with 18 bases between. This CDR3 contains 14 residues. CDR3: CASRVQGRGEKLFF. CDR3 coding DNA: TGTGCCAGTAGAGTCCAGGGGAGGGGTGAAAAACTGTTTTTT.

The chain carries TRBV12-5 and TRBJ1-5, with unresolved D. The CDR3 length is 13 residues. The germline V gene encodes CDR1 LGHNT and CDR2 FRNRAP. V was clipped by 0 bases and J by 7 bases, with 7 bases between them. The CDR3, as DNA: TGTGCTAGTGGTTTGGTAGGGTGGCAGCCCCAGCATTTT. This gives the protein CASGLVGWQPQHF.

This clone is categorized as medium-sized. This chain connects TRBV2 to TRBJ2-7, with TRBD2 matching 10 bases. This CDR3 is 13 amino acids long. V was pared by 10 bases and J by 3 bases, with 6 bases of the junction left unmatched. Germline V gives CDR1 SNHLY, CDR2 FYNNEI. CDR3 residues: CAITSGNSYEQYF. The CDR3 DNA reads TGTGCCATTACTAGCGGGAATAGCTACGAGCAGTACTTC.

The V gene is TRBV7-2, the J gene TRBJ2-1, with a weak D call TRBD2 (6 bases). The germline V and J ends were trimmed by 1 base and 2 bases, with 12 bases remaining between them. The CDR3 loop spans 16 amino acids. Germline V gene sequence: CDR1 SGHTA, CDR2 FQGNSA. The CDR3 reads CASSLDSGSTYNEQFF. The CDR3 nucleotides are TGTGCCAGCAGCTTAGATTCCGGGAGTACCTACAATGAGCAGTTCTTC.

The chain carries TRBV2 and TRBJ1-4; 8 positions match TRBD1. The length of the CDR3 is 16 residues. Per the germline V gene, CDR1 is SNHLY and CDR2 is FYNNEI. The V segment lost 2 bases and the J segment 8 bases; nucleotides outside the gene matches: 10. This CDR3 reads CASSESVGQGEEKLFF. The CDR3 nucleotides read TGTGCCAGCAGTGAATCGGTTGGACAGGGTGAAGAAAAACTGTTTTTT.

J is TRBJ1-1 and V is TRBV2; D may be TRBD1 (6 bases). The CDR3 is 13 residues long. The V end was cut by 4 bases, the J end by 1 base, with 7 bases between. Germline V gives CDR1 SNHLY, CDR2 FYNNEI. In DNA form, the CDR3 reads TGTGCCAGCAGTGTGACAGGGAACACTGAAGCTTTCTTT. Amino acid sequence: CASSVTGNTEAFF. Combining the CDR3 with reference TRBV2 and TRBJ1-1 gives the whole variable domain EPEVTQTPSHQVTQMGQEVILRCVPISNHLYFYWYRQILGQKVEFLVSFYNNEISEKSEIFDDQFSVERPDGSNFTLKIRSTKLEDSAMYFCASSVTGNTEAFFGQGTRLTVV.

V gene TRBV28 combines with J gene TRBJ1-1, with 9 bases aligning to TRBD1. CDR1 is MDHEN and CDR2 is SYDVKM in the germline V gene. The CDR3 sequence is 16 residues long. V lost 4 bases, J lost 1 base, and 7 bases stayed unmatched. The CDR3 loop reads CASSWDRAGGNTEAFF. In nucleotides, the CDR3 is TGTGCCAGCAGTTGGGACAGGGCAGGGGGGAACACTGAAGCTTTCTTT.

CDR3 bases: TGTGCCAGCAGTACCCTCCCCCGGGGGGCGCGGGAGCAGTACTTC. It codes for CASSTLPRGAREQYF. The J gene is TRBJ2-7, the V gene TRBV27; D is perhaps TRBD2 (7 bases). V lost 5 bases to trimming and J lost 7 bases, with 21 bases between them. CDR3 length: 15 amino acids. The germline V gene encodes CDR1 MNHEY and CDR2 SMNVEV (reference sequence).

The J gene is TRBJ1-2, the V gene TRBV9; TRBD1 matches at 7 bases. The J segment lost 4 bases and the V segment lost 5 bases, leaving 8 bases of the junction unmatched. The CDR3 sequence is 14 residues long. Germline V gives CDR1 SGDLS, CDR2 YYNGEE. The CDR3 sequence is CASRGTDKGYGYTF. In nucleotides, the CDR3 is TGTGCCAGCAGAGGGACAGACAAGGGCTATGGCTACACCTTC.

V gene TRBV21-1 combines with J gene TRBJ2-5; TRBD1 is the table's D call and was not checked against the DNA. TRBV21-1 is a pseudogene locus. The CDR3 spans 16 residues. For the CDR3, the DNA is TGTGCCAGCAGCTCCCGGTTCAGGGTATCTCAAGAGACCCAGTACTTC. Amino acid sequence: CASSSRFRVSQETQYF.

The chain uses TRBV28 and TRBJ1-2, with 7 nucleotides matching TRBD1. The CDR3 contains 14 residues. CDR1 is MDHEN and CDR2 is SYDVKM in the germline V gene. J lost 3 bases, V lost 5 bases, and 6 bases had no gene match. CDR3 region: CASSLQTGYYGYTF. DNA of the CDR3: TGTGCCAGCAGTCTCCAGACAGGGTACTATGGCTACACCTTC.

This chain connects TRBV4-1 to TRBJ2-7; D not resolved. Germline-derived CDR1 and CDR2 are MGHRA and YSYEKL. The CDR3 is 13 residues long. Trimming cost V 1 base and J 7 bases, with 11 bases left between them. CDR3 nucleotide sequence: TGCGCCAGCAGCCAAGTTCTGGGCGTAGAGCAGTACGTC. Translation: CASSQVLGVEQYV.